This T cell receptor beta chain was profiled in a study of shared T cell receptors in the human thymus. The table lists this clone with a count of one. The CDR3 covers 13 residues. Trimming removed 0 bases at V and 5 bases at J, with 8 bases between. Per the germline V gene, CDR1 is KGHSH and CDR2 is LQKENI. This table comes from immunoSEQ multiplex PCR, and its TCRdb copy is limited to in-frame clones, with some not included. This table has 540,000 or so clones, 70% to 80% appearing once. Separately, the same data were catalogued under a study of human thymus T cells. That investigation notes: Donation was from healthy Finnish infants who were having corrective surgery that addressed congenital heart defects. It was from resections taken during corrective heart surgery that the thymus tissue came. It looked as if thymic and blood repertoires used V and J genes in a biased way. Related studies noted strongly shared thymic repertoires across unrelated people.

This chain links TRBV18 with TRBJ2-7, with a tentative D call TRBD2 (6 bases). This clonotype was obtained from a boy under three years old with a congenital heart defect. Sequenced material: thymocytes. CDR3 nucleotides: TGTGCCAGCTCACCACCCGGAGGGAACGAGCAGTACTTC. Translating it yields CASSPPGGNEQYF. Full variable domain (outside the CDR3, taken from reference TRBV18 and TRBJ2-7): NAGVMQNPRHLVRRRGQEARLRCSPMKGHSHVYWYRQLPEEGLKFMVYLQKENIIDESGMPKERFSAEFPKEGPSILRIQQVVRGDSAAYFCASSPPGGNEQYFGPGTRLTVT.